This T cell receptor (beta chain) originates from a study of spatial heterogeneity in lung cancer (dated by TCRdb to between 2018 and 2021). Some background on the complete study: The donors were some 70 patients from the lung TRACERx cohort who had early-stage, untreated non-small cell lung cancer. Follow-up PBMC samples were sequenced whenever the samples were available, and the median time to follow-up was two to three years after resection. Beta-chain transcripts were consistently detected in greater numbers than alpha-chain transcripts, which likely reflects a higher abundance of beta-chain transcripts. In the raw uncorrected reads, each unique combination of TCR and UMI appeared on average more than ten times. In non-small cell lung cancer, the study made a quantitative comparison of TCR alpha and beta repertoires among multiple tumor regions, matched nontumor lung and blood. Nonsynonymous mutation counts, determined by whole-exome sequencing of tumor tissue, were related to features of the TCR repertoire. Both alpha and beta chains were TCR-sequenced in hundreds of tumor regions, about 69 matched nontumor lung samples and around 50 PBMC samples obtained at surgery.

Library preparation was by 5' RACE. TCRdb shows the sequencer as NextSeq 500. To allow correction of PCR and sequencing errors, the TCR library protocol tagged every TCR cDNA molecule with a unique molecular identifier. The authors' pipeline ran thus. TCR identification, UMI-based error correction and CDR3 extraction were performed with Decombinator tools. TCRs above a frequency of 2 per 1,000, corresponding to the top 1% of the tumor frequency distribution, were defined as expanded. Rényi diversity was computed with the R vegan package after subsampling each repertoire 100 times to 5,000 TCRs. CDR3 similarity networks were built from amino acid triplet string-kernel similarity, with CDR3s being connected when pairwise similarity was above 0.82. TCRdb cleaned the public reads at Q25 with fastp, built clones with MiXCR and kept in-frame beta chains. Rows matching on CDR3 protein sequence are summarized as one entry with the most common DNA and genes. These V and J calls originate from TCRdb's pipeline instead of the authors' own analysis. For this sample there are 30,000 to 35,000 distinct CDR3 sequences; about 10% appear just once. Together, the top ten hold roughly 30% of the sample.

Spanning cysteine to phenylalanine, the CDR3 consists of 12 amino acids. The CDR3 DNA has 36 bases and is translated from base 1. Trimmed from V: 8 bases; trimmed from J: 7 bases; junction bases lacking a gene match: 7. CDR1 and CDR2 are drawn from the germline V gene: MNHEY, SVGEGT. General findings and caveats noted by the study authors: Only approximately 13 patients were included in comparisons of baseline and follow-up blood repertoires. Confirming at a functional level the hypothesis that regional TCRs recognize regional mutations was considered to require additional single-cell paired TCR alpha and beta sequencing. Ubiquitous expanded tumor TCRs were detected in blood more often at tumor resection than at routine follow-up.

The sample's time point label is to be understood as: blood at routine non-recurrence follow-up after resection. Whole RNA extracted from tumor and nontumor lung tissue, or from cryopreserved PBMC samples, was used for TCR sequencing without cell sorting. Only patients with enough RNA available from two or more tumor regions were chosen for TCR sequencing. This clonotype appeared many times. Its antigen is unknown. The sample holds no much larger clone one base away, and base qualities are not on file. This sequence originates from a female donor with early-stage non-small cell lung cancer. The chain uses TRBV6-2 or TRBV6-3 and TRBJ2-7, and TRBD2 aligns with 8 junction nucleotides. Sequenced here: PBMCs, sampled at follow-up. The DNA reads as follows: TGTGCCAGCTCGGGGGGGCCGTGGGAGCAGTACTTC. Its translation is CASSGGPWEQYF.